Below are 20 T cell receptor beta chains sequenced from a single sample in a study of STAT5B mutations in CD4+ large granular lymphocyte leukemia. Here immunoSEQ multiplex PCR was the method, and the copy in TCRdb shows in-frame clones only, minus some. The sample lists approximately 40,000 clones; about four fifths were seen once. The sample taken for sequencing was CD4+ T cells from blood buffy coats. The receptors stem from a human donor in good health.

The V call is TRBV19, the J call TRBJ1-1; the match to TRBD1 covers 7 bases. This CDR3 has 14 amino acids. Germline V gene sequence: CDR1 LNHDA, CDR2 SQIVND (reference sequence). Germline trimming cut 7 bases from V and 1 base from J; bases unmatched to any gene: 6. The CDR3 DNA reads TGTGCCAGTATTGCTACAGGGGAGAACACTGAAGCTTTCTTT. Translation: CASIATGENTEAFF. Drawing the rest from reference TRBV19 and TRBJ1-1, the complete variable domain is DGGITQSPKYLFRKEGQNVTLSCEQNLNHDAMYWYRQDPGQGLRLIYYSQIVNDFQKGDIAEGYSVSREKKESFPLTVTSAQKNPTAFYLCASIATGENTEAFFGQGTRLTVV.

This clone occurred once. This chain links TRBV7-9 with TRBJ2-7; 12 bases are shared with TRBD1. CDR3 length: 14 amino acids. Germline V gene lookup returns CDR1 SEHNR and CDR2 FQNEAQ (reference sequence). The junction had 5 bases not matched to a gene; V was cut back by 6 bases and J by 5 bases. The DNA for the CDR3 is TGTGCCAGCAGGGGACAGGGGGCTCTGAACGAGCAGTACTTC. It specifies CASRGQGALNEQYF.

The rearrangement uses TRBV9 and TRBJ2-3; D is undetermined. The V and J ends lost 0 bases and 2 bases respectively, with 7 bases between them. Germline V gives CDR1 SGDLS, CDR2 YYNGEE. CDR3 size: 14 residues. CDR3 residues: CASSVEEATDTQYF. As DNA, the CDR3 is TGTGCCAGCAGCGTAGAGGAAGCCACAGATACGCAGTATTTT.

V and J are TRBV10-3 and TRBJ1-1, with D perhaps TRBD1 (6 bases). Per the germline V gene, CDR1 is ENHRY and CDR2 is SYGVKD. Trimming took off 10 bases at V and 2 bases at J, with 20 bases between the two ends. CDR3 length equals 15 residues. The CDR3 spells CATSTPGQHNTEAFF. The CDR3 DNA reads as TGTGCCACCTCCACACCGGGACAACATAACACTGAAGCTTTCTTT.

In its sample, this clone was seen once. CDR3 protein: CASSLAPEEYGYTF. CDR3 coding DNA: TGTGCCAGCAGCTTGGCGCCCGAAGAATATGGCTACACCTTC. This rearrangement joins TRBV5-6 to TRBJ1-2; no definite D call. V lost 0 bases and J 5 bases, leaving 11 bases between the germline ends. The CDR3 loop spans 14 amino acids. Germline CDR1 SGHDT, CDR2 YYEEEE.

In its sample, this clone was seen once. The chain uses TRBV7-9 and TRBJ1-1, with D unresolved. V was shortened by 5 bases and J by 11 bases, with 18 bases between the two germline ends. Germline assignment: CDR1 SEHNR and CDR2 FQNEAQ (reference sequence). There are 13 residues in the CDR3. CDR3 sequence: CASSPSQQGMAFF. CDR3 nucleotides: TGTGCCAGCAGCCCCAGCCAACAAGGGATGGCTTTCTTT.

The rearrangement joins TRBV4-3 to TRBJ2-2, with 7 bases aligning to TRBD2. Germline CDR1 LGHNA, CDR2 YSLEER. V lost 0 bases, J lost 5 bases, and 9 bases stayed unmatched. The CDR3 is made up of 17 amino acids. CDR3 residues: CASSQDGDFGRTGELFF. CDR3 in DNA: TGCGCCAGCAGCCAAGATGGGGATTTCGGGAGGACCGGGGAGCTGTTTTTT.

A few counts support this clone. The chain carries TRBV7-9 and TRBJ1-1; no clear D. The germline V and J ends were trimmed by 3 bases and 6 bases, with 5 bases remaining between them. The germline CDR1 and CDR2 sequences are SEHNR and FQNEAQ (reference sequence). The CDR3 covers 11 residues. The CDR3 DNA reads TGTGCCAGCAGCTTGACGGCTGAAGCTTTCTTT. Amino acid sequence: CASSLTAEAFF.

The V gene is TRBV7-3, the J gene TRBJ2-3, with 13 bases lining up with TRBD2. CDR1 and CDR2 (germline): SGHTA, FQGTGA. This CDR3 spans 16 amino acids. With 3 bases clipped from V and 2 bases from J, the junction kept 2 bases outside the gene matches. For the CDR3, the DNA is TGTGCCAGCAGCTTCGGACTAGCGGGAGCCACAGATACGCAGTATTTT. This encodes CASSFGLAGATDTQYF.

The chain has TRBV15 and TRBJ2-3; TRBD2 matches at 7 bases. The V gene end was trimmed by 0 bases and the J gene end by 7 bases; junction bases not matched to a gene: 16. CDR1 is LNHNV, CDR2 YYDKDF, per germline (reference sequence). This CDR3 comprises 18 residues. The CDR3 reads CATSRDFLGGLGSNTQYF. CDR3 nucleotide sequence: TGTGCCACCAGCAGAGATTTCTTGGGCGGACTAGGCTCTAATACGCAGTATTTT. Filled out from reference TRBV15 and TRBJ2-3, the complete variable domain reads DAMVIQNPRYQVTQFGKPVTLSCSQTLNHNVMYWYQQKSSQAPKLLFHYYDKDFNNEADTPDNFQSRRPNTSFCFLDIRSPGLGDTAMYLCATSRDFLGGLGSNTQYFGPGTRLTVL.

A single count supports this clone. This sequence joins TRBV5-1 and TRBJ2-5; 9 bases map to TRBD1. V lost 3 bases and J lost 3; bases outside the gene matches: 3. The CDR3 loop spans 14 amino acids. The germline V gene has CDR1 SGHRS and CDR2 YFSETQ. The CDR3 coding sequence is TGCGCCAGCAGCTGGGGGACAGGGAAAGAGACCCAGTACTTC. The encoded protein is CASSWGTGKETQYF.

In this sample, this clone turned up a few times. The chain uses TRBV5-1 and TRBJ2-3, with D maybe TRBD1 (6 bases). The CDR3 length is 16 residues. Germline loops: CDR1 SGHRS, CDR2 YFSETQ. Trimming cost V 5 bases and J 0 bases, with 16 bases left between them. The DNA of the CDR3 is TGCGCCAGCAGACCGACAGGCTCTTCTAGCACAGATACGCAGTATTTT. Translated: CASRPTGSSSTDTQYF.

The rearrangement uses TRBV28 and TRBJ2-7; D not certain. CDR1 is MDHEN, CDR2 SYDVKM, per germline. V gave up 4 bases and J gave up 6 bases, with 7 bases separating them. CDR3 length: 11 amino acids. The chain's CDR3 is CASSSTFEQYF. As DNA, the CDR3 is TGTGCCAGCAGTTCCACGTTCGAGCAGTACTTC.

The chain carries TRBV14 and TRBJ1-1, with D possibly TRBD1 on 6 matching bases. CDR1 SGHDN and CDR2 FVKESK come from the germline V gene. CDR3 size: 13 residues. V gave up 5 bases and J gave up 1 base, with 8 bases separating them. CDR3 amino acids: CASSEQGNTEAFF. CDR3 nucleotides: TGTGCCAGCAGCGAACAGGGGAACACTGAAGCTTTCTTT.

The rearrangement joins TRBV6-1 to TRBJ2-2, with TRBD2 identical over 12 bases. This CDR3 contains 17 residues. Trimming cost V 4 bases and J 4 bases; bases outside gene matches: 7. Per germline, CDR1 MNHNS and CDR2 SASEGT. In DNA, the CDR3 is TGTGCCAGCAGTGGTATACTAGCGGGGGGAAGCACCGGGGAGCTGTTTTTT. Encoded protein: CASSGILAGGSTGELFF.

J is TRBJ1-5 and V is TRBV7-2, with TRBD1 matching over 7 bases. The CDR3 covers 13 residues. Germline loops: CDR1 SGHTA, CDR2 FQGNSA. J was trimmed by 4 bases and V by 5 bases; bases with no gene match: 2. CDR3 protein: CASSPGGNQPQHF. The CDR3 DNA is TGTGCCAGCAGCCCAGGGGGAAATCAGCCCCAGCATTTT.

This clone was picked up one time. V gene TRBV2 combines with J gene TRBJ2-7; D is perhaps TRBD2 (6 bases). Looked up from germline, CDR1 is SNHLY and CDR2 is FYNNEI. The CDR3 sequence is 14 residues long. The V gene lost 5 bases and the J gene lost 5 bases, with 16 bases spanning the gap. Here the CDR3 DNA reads TGTGCCAGCAGTTCGGAGGGAAATTCCAACGAGCAGTACTTC. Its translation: CASSSEGNSNEQYF.

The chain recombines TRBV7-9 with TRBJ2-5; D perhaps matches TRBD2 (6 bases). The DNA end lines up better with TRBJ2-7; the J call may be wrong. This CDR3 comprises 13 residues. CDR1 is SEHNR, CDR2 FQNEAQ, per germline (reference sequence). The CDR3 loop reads CASSLGGPYEQYF. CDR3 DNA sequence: TGTGCCAGCAGCTTGGGGGGACCCTACGAGCAGTACTTC.

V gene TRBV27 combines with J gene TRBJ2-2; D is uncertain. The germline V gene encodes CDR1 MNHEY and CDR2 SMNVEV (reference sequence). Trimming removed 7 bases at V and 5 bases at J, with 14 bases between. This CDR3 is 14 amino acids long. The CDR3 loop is CASTTRWATGELFF. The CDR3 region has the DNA TGTGCCAGCACTACGCGGTGGGCGACCGGGGAGCTGTTTTTT.

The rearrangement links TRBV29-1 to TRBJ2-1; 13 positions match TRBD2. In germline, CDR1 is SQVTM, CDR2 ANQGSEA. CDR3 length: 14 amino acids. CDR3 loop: CSSLTSGGGNEQFF. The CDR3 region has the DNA TGCAGTTCACTAACTAGCGGGGGGGGGAATGAGCAGTTCTTC.